This T cell receptor beta chain originates from a study of T cell responses to AZD1222 COVID-19 vaccine. Overall study: The analysis combined second doses at about 4 or about 12 weeks.

This CDR3 is 12 amino acids long. V gave up 4 bases and J gave up 3 bases, with 6 bases separating them. Germline CDR1 is MDHEN and CDR2 is SYDVKM. Whole-study findings and limits: Only five or six individuals given AZD1222 were seropositive at baseline.

Clones were sequenced by immunoSEQ multiplex PCR, and TCRdb holds only the in-frame ones, with some missing. The table includes around 100,000 clones, more than 70% detected once. As concerns this clone: The target antigen is unknown.

The rearrangement links TRBV28 to TRBJ1-1, with no clear D. This TCR came from an adult in good health. The sample was peripheral blood, taken on day 0 of AZD1222 vaccination. CDR3 residues: CASSYRYTEAFF. Written as DNA, the CDR3 is TGTGCCAGCAGTTACAGATACACTGAAGCTTTCTTT.